Below are 29 T cell receptor beta chains sequenced from a single sample in a study of identical twins. TCRdb recomputed calls from the 5' RACE reads with MiXCR, one row per CDR3 protein. Of 500,000 to 600,000 distinct CDR3 sequences in the sample, approximately 22% were seen once. These data also formed part of another study, on T cells expressing NK-cell markers.

Sequencing was done on a sample of CD4+ T cells sorted from blood. The receptors originated from a woman aged 18-29 years in good health.

This clonotype has more than one count but fewer than ten. This chain connects TRBV20-1 to TRBJ1-1; a possible D gene is TRBD1 (5 bases). CDR1 and CDR2 (germline): DFQATT, SNEGSKA (reference sequence). With 3 bases removed from V and 4 bases from J, the gap between germline ends came to 9 bases. The CDR3 is 12 residues long. In DNA form, the CDR3 reads TGCAGTGCTAGGGGGGGAAGCACTGAAGCTTTCTTT. Its protein is CSARGGSTEAFF.

This clonotype was seen a few times. This chain links TRBV18 with TRBJ2-5; TRBD1 aligns across 8 bases. This CDR3 has 13 residues. Trimming removed 2 bases from V and 5 bases from J; junction bases left unmatched: 1. CDR1 KGHSH and CDR2 LQKENI come from the germline V gene. In nucleotides, the CDR3 is TGTGCCAGCTCACCAGGGGACAGGGAGACCCAGTACTTC. Its protein product is CASSPGDRETQYF.

This clonotype showed up just a few times. The chain employs TRBV29-1 and TRBJ1-1, with TRBD1 matching over 7 bases. CDR1 and CDR2 from the germline V gene are SQVTM and ANQGSEA. The J segment lost 0 bases and the V segment lost 7 bases, leaving 11 bases of the junction unmatched. The length of the CDR3 is 15 residues. The CDR3 here is CSAEQGWGMNTEAFF. For the CDR3, the DNA is TGCAGCGCAGAACAGGGGTGGGGGATGAACACTGAAGCTTTCTTT.

This clonotype was counted between two and nine times. The chain links TRBV11-1 to TRBJ1-1; D is uncertain. CDR3 length equals 18 residues. CDR1 and CDR2 (germline): SGHAT, FQDESV (reference sequence). V was cut by 3 bases and J by 0 bases, with 20 bases left in between. CDR3 DNA sequence: TGTGCCAGCAGCTTCGTCGCAAGAGGTCGTGGGATGAACACTGAAGCTTTCTTT. This codes for CASSFVARGRGMNTEAFF.

The chain employs TRBV20-1 and TRBJ2-3; either TRBD1 or TRBD2 may supply D (5 bases each). The CDR3 extends over 15 amino acids. Trimming shortened V by 0 bases and J by 5 bases, and 15 bases separated the two germline ends. Germline CDR1 DFQATT, CDR2 SNEGSKA (reference sequence). The CDR3 DNA follows: TGCAGTGCTAGAGAGATGAGGGGCGCTGGAGATACGCAGTATTTT. Translation: CSAREMRGAGDTQYF.

The V and J genes are TRBV20-1 and TRBJ1-2; possibly TRBD1 for D (5 bases). Trimming took off 4 bases at V and 7 bases at J, with 10 bases between the two ends. The CDR3 length is 11 residues. Germline CDR1 reads DFQATT; CDR2 reads SNEGSKA (reference sequence). The CDR3 DNA follows: TGCAGTGCTATACGGGACTCTGGCTACACCTTC. This encodes CSAIRDSGYTF.

V gene TRBV6-5 combines with J gene TRBJ1-2; tentative D call: TRBD1 (5 bases). V lost 2 bases, J lost 7 bases, and 14 bases lay in between. The CDR3 consists of 14 residues. CDR1 and CDR2 from the germline V gene are MNHEY and SVGAGI. As DNA, the CDR3 is TGTGCCAGCAGTTACGGAGCAGGGTCTCGTGGCTACACCTTC. This sequence encodes CASSYGAGSRGYTF.

This clonotype was seen a handful of times. The rearrangement links TRBV7-6 to TRBJ2-7; 7 nucleotides match TRBD2. The CDR3 is made up of 16 amino acids. The germline gives CDR1 SGHVS, CDR2 FNYEAQ. V was clipped by 4 bases and J by 0 bases; unmatched bases: 9. Here the CDR3 reads CASSSAEAGYSYEQYF. CDR3 DNA sequence: TGTGCCAGCAGCTCCGCGGAAGCGGGATACTCCTACGAGCAGTACTTC.

The chain links TRBV7-8 to TRBJ2-7; D may correspond to TRBD1 or TRBD2 (5 bases each). There are 15 residues in the CDR3. CDR1 is SGHVS and CDR2 is FQNEAQ in the germline V gene. Trimming stripped 5 bases from V and 4 bases from J, with 18 bases between. The CDR3: CASSPTGTETYEQYF. The DNA of the CDR3 is TGTGCCAGCAGCCCGACCGGGACCGAAACTTACGAGCAGTACTTC.

The chain uses TRBV5-1 and TRBJ2-1; 11 positions agree with TRBD2. The CDR3 runs to 18 residues. Losses at the gene ends were 0 bases for V and 0 bases for J; bases not matched to a gene: 5. CDR1 is SGHRS, CDR2 YFSETQ, per germline. CDR3 sequence (DNA): TGCGCCAGCAGCTTGGTCCTAGCGGGGGGCGACTCCTACAATGAGCAGTTCTTC. Translating it yields CASSLVLAGGDSYNEQFF.

The chain carries TRBV20-1 and TRBJ1-1, with D tentatively TRBD1 (6 bases). This CDR3 contains 13 residues. The germline gives CDR1 DFQATT, CDR2 SNEGSKA (reference sequence). V lost 4 bases and J lost 0, with 9 bases in between. The CDR3 nucleotides read TGCAGTGCTACGGGACATTTGAACACTGAAGCTTTCTTT. Amino acid sequence: CSATGHLNTEAFF.

V gene TRBV6-1 combines with J gene TRBJ1-1; possibly TRBD1 for D (5 bases). Trimming cost V 7 bases and J 0 bases, with 12 bases left between them. The CDR3 sequence is 14 residues long. Per germline, CDR1 MNHNS and CDR2 SASEGT. The CDR3 region has the DNA TGTGCCAGCACCCAGGGTTCGATGAACACTGAAGCTTTCTTT. It encodes CASTQGSMNTEAFF.

This clonotype was seen a handful of times. CDR3 protein: CASSFLGLDYNEQFF. The CDR3 nucleotides are TGTGCCAGCAGCTTTTTAGGACTGGATTACAATGAGCAGTTCTTC. The J gene is TRBJ2-1, the V gene TRBV7-9; a weak D match, TRBD2 (5 bases). Germline V gene data show CDR1 as SEHNR and CDR2 as FQNEAQ (reference sequence). The CDR3 runs 15 residues. V dropped 3 bases and J dropped 4 bases, with 13 bases sitting between them. Based on the CDR3 plus reference TRBV7-9 and TRBJ2-1, the full variable domain is DTGVSQNPRHKITKRGQNVTFRCDPISEHNRLYWYRQTLGQGPEFLTYFQNEAQLEKSRLLSDRFSAERPKGSFSTLEIQRTEQGDSAMYLCASSFLGLDYNEQFFGPGTRLTVL.

The V and J genes are TRBV20-1 and TRBJ2-3; D unresolved. Trimming shortened V by 3 bases and J by 6 bases, and 13 bases separated the two germline ends. The CDR3 is 13 residues long. The germline V gene encodes CDR1 DFQATT and CDR2 SNEGSKA (reference sequence). This chain's CDR3 is CSASTPGADTQYF. As DNA, the CDR3 is TGCAGTGCTAGCACCCCGGGCGCGGATACGCAGTATTTT.

The rearrangement links TRBV20-1 to TRBJ2-1; either TRBD1 or TRBD2 may fit D (5 bases each). The germline V gene encodes CDR1 DFQATT and CDR2 SNEGSKA (reference sequence). CDR3 length equals 15 residues. Trimming cost V 5 bases and J 9 bases, with 23 bases left between them. The CDR3 sequence: CSAGGSVISSGEQFF. In DNA, the CDR3 is TGCAGTGCTGGGGGATCGGTTATCTCATCTGGTGAGCAGTTCTTC.

J is TRBJ2-3 and V is TRBV6-5; possibly TRBD1 or TRBD2 for D (6 bases each). There are 16 residues in the CDR3. V was pared by 4 bases and J by 3 bases, with 17 bases between. Germline CDR1 and CDR2: MNHEY and SVGAGI. CDR3 DNA sequence: TGTGCCAGCAGTTTCCTCGGGGGCAAGGGAACAGATACGCAGTATTTT. It is translated as CASSFLGGKGTDTQYF.

The genes are TRBV19 and TRBJ1-1, with 9 bases fitting TRBD1. CDR1 is LNHDA and CDR2 is SQIVND in the germline V gene (reference sequence). This CDR3 region has 17 residues. V lost 7 bases, J lost 5 bases, and 17 bases stayed unmatched. CDR3 nucleotide sequence: TGTGCCAGTAACTCTCCCCGACCGGGGACAGGGAAAACTGAAGCTTTCTTT. This encodes CASNSPRPGTGKTEAFF.

The gene calls are TRBV20-1 and TRBJ2-7; D gene ambiguous. Deletions cut 5 bases from V and 6 bases from J, with 17 bases between. Germline assignment: CDR1 DFQATT and CDR2 SNEGSKA (reference sequence). This CDR3 has 13 amino acids. CDR3 bases: TGCAGTGCTTCAAGATACGGATCCCTCGAGCAGTACTTC. Its translation is CSASRYGSLEQYF.

The chain has TRBV9 and TRBJ2-1, with D perhaps matching TRBD1 (7 bases). Germline CDR1 SGDLS, CDR2 YYNGEE. Trimming stripped 3 bases from V and 8 bases from J, with 21 bases between. This CDR3 region has 16 residues. The CDR3 DNA follows: TGTGCCAGCAGCGGGAAAGGGGGCCTCAGGGGGGATGAGCAGTTCTTC. Translating it yields CASSGKGGLRGDEQFF. The variable domain in full, completed from reference TRBV9 and TRBJ2-1, reads DSGVTQTPKHLITATGQRVTLRCSPRSGDLSVYWYQQSLDQGLQFLIQYYNGEERAKGNILERFSAQQFPDLHSELNLSSLELGDSALYFCASSGKGGLRGDEQFFGPGTRLTVL.

This clonotype occurred many times. This chain links TRBV12-3 or TRBV12-4 with TRBJ2-1; no definite D call. V was cut by 6 bases and J by 2 bases, with 14 bases left in between. The CDR3 spans 15 residues. The CDR3 loop reads CASSPLSTTYNEQFF. DNA for the CDR3: TGTGCCAGCAGCCCGCTATCCACTACCTACAATGAGCAGTTCTTC.

This sequence joins TRBV2 and TRBJ2-7; D call uncertain. V was trimmed by 2 bases and J by 3 bases, leaving 8 bases between them. Germline V CDR1 and CDR2: SNHLY, FYNNEI. The CDR3 loop spans 13 amino acids. The CDR3 is CASSEWENYEQYF. The CDR3 DNA is TGTGCCAGCAGTGAATGGGAAAACTACGAGCAGTACTTC.

V and J are TRBV27 and TRBJ2-7; D unclear. Trimming pared 5 bases from V and 0 bases from J, leaving 8 bases between. Germline V gene data show CDR1 as MNHEY and CDR2 as SMNVEV (reference sequence). This CDR3 has 13 amino acids. CDR3 sequence reads: CASSPHNSYEQYF. The CDR3, as DNA: TGTGCCAGCAGTCCCCACAACTCCTACGAGCAGTACTTC.

This sequence joins TRBV5-5 and TRBJ2-7; D remains ambiguous. The germline V gene encodes CDR1 SGHKS and CDR2 YYEKEE (reference sequence). Trimming took off 0 bases at V and 2 bases at J, with 9 bases between the two ends. The CDR3 totals 14 residues. CDR3 protein: CASSLEVHTYEQYF. The DNA for the CDR3 is TGTGCCAGCAGCTTGGAGGTCCACACCTACGAGCAGTACTTC.

The chain uses TRBV29-1 and TRBJ2-6; 8 bases agree with TRBD1. Germline-derived CDR1 and CDR2 are SQVTM and ANQGSEA. The CDR3 contains 15 residues. V shed 8 bases and J 2 bases; nucleotides not matched to a gene: 8. The CDR3 DNA follows: TGCAGCCCAGACAGGGGTGGGCCTGGGGCCAACGTCCTGACTTTC. Protein: CSPDRGGPGANVLTF.

J is TRBJ1-1 and V is TRBV3-1; D is undetermined. The germline gives CDR1 LGHDT, CDR2 YNNKEL (reference sequence). Deletions cut 8 bases from V and 5 bases from J, with 15 bases between. This CDR3 is 13 amino acids long. CDR3 residues: CASSQFRRTEAFF. DNA of the CDR3: TGTGCCAGCTCCCAATTCCGGAGGACTGAAGCTTTCTTT.

The rearrangement links TRBV12-3 or TRBV12-4 to TRBJ2-7; D call uncertain. The V and J ends lost 5 bases and 6 bases respectively, with 11 bases between them. The CDR3 runs 12 residues. The CDR3 DNA is TGTGCCAGCAGTGCCGGGTCGGGCGAGCAGTACTTC. This translates into CASSAGSGEQYF.

The genes are TRBV7-2 and TRBJ2-3, with D maybe TRBD1 (6 bases). Germline assignment: CDR1 SGHTA and CDR2 FQGNSA. Trimming stripped 7 bases from V and 3 bases from J, with 11 bases between. This CDR3 contains 13 residues. Written as DNA, the CDR3 is TGTGCCAGCATGAACAGGGCAACAGATACGCAGTATTTT. Its protein product is CASMNRATDTQYF.

This clonotype has more than one count but fewer than ten. This rearrangement joins TRBV20-1 to TRBJ1-4; 9 bases are shared with TRBD1. The CDR3 is 15 residues long. Germline assignment: CDR1 DFQATT and CDR2 SNEGSKA (reference sequence). The junction had 12 bases not matched to a gene; V was cut back by 5 bases and J by 8 bases. The CDR3: CSAASRDRANEKLFF. The DNA of the CDR3 is TGCAGTGCTGCAAGCCGGGACAGGGCAAACGAAAAACTGTTTTTT.

The V call is TRBV20-1, the J call TRBJ2-1, with D unresolved. Per the germline V gene, CDR1 is DFQATT and CDR2 is SNEGSKA (reference sequence). V gave up 5 bases and J gave up 10 bases, with 15 bases separating them. This CDR3 contains 12 residues. CDR3 DNA: TGCAGTGCTGCGGTAGTATCTATCGAGCAGTTCTTC. It translates to CSAAVVSIEQFF.